This TCR beta chain appears in the sequencing data of a study of blood T cells in healthy people across ages. Overall study results and limits: TCR beta diversity per million T cells fell roughly linearly with age. Calculation of diversity from one million T cells yielded estimates considered to be underestimates.

Peripheral blood samples of roughly 9.8 milliliters were drawn from each donor. Primers used in a second PCR of roughly 6 to 12 cycles were a sample-barcoded 5' primer and a J-beta primer mix. The yield of each sample was at least 2.5 million CDR3-containing paired-end reads. TCRdb recomputed calls from the 5' RACE reads with MiXCR, one row per CDR3 protein. The table records roughly 1.9 million distinct CDR3 sequences, more than 35% of them present only once. Looked up from germline, CDR1 is SGHTA and CDR2 is FQGNSA. The CDR3 has 14 residues. On this clonotype itself: Antigen: not known. One end of the junction varies from germline; a read error may be responsible.

The source material was blood. This clonotype was sampled from a human donor in good health. The chain has TRBV7-2 and TRBJ1-2; D is unresolved. The CDR3 DNA is TGTGCCAGCAGCTTAGCCGCCACCTCGGATGGTTACACCTTC. Protein sequence: CASSLAATSDGYTF.